These 26 T cell receptor beta chains originate from one sample sequenced in a study of blood T cells in healthy people across ages. Alongside a J-beta primer mix, a sample-barcoded 5' primer served in a second PCR lasting about 7 to 11 cycles. TCRdb re-called the 5' RACE reads through MiXCR, storing one row per CDR3 protein. The table includes 1,800,000 or so distinct CDR3 sequences, roughly two fifths detected once. The sequencing sample was made of blood. The receptors derive from a human donor in good health.

The V and J genes are TRBV12-5 and TRBJ1-2; 10 bases map to TRBD1. The germline V gene encodes CDR1 LGHNT and CDR2 FRNRAP. The CDR3 is made up of 16 amino acids. J lost 2 bases, V lost 6 bases, and 9 bases had no gene match. The CDR3 nucleotides read TGTGCTAGTGGCGCCGGGACAGGGGAATCCAACTATGGCTACACCTTC. Its protein product is CASGAGTGESNYGYTF.

This clonotype was picked up a small number of times. This rearrangement joins TRBV28 to TRBJ2-6; a weak D match, TRBD1 (6 bases). The length of the CDR3 is 18 residues. Germline V lookup: CDR1 MDHEN, CDR2 SYDVKM. The ends were cut back, 3 bases at V and 0 bases at J, with 15 bases in the middle. The CDR3 sequence: CASSFSGHPFSGANVLTF. For the CDR3, the DNA is TGTGCCAGCAGTTTTTCGGGACACCCATTCTCTGGGGCCAACGTCCTGACTTTC.

The table lists this clonotype with a few counts. J is TRBJ2-5 and V is TRBV7-2, with 8 bases aligning to TRBD1. The J call is in doubt because the DNA end fits TRBJ2-7 better. The CDR3 loop spans 14 amino acids. The germline V gene encodes CDR1 SGHTA and CDR2 FQGNSA. CDR3 amino acids: CASSFLQGAGEQYF. CDR3 sequence (DNA): TGTGCCAGCAGCTTCCTTCAGGGGGCGGGCGAGCAGTACTTC.

The chain is built from TRBV6-1 and TRBJ1-2, with D possibly matching TRBD1 (5 bases). The CDR3 has 14 amino acids. V lost 6 bases and J 1 base, leaving 12 bases between the germline ends. Germline V gene lookup returns CDR1 MNHNS and CDR2 SASEGT. The CDR3 region is CASRGRQLNYGYTF. In nucleotides, the CDR3 is TGTGCCAGCAGGGGACGACAGCTTAACTATGGCTACACCTTC.

This clonotype was recorded once. The rearrangement joins TRBV6-6 to TRBJ1-2; 10 nucleotides agree with TRBD1. In germline, CDR1 is MNHNY, CDR2 SVGAGI (reference sequence). This CDR3 contains 15 residues. With V trimmed by 2 bases and J by 8 bases, 8 bases remained unmatched. The CDR3 loop reads CASSYPGQGSRGYTF. CDR3 nucleotides: TGTGCCAGCAGTTACCCGGGACAGGGGTCTAGAGGCTACACCTTC.

This clonotype was observed a few times. J is TRBJ1-1 and V is TRBV5-1; D is ambiguous. Germline values: CDR1 SGHRS, CDR2 YFSETQ. V lost 4 bases, J lost 3 bases, and 10 bases lay in between. The CDR3 covers 13 residues. The DNA of the CDR3 is TGCGCCAGCAGCCCCTGGATAGACACTGAAGCTTTCTTT. This translates into CASSPWIDTEAFF.

The chain is built from TRBV7-9 and TRBJ2-5; TRBD1 agrees at 10 bases. The V and J ends lost 4 bases and 1 base, in that order; junction bases with no gene match: 6. CDR1 SEHNR and CDR2 FQNEAQ come from the germline V gene (reference sequence). The length of the CDR3 is 16 residues. CDR3 DNA: TGTGCCAGCAGCTCAACAAGGACAGGGGGCCAAGAGACCCAGTACTTC. Amino acid sequence: CASSSTRTGGQETQYF.

This chain joins TRBV12-3 or TRBV12-4 and TRBJ2-7; 8 positions agree with TRBD1. The CDR3 consists of 14 residues. J lost 6 bases, V lost 3 bases, and 7 bases had no gene match. The CDR3 spells CASSFGTGGSEQYF. As DNA, the CDR3 is TGTGCCAGCAGTTTTGGGACAGGTGGGTCCGAGCAGTACTTC.

This clonotype turned up a few times. This rearrangement joins TRBV12-3 or TRBV12-4 to TRBJ2-1, with D unclear. The CDR3 length is 16 residues. Trimming removed 5 bases at V and 10 bases at J, with 24 bases between. CDR3 nucleotides: TGTGCCAGCAGTCCCCATGGAGCGTCCCCAAATAGAGAGCAGTTCTTC. Residues: CASSPHGASPNREQFF.

The rearrangement joins TRBV6-5 to TRBJ1-6; D is undetermined. The germline V gene encodes CDR1 MNHEY and CDR2 SVGAGI. Trimming left V 1 base short and J 12 bases short, with 7 bases between. This CDR3 has 12 amino acids. The DNA for the CDR3 is TGTGCCAGCAGTTACTTAGGGAAACCCCTCCACTTT. Its translation: CASSYLGKPLHF.

This clonotype occurred a few times. The chain couples TRBV5-1 to TRBJ1-4; D might be TRBD1 (5 bases). This CDR3 is 14 amino acids long. V lost 6 bases to trimming and J lost 3 bases, with 12 bases between them. Germline values: CDR1 SGHRS, CDR2 YFSETQ. Here the CDR3 DNA reads TGCGCCAGCACTTTGACAGCCTCTAATGAAAAACTGTTTTTT. It yields the protein CASTLTASNEKLFF.

The chain employs TRBV20-1 and TRBJ2-7; D is perhaps TRBD1 (5 bases). The CDR3 is made up of 13 amino acids. Germline V CDR1 and CDR2: DFQATT, SNEGSKA (reference sequence). The V end was cut by 8 bases, the J end by 1 base, with 15 bases between. CDR3 in DNA: TGCAGTTTTCAGGGCCAGGAGTCCTACGAGCAGTACTTC. This gives the protein CSFQGQESYEQYF.

The gene calls are TRBV29-1 and TRBJ2-1, with unresolved D. Germline V gives CDR1 SQVTM, CDR2 ANQGSEA. The length of the CDR3 is 13 residues. Trimming stripped 4 bases from V and 10 bases from J, with 17 bases between. CDR3 DNA: TGCAGCGTTGTAAAAGGCGGATCCTACGAGCAGTTCTTC. It encodes CSVVKGGSYEQFF.

V and J are TRBV6-2 or TRBV6-3 and TRBJ2-7, with D unclear. CDR3 length: 14 amino acids. Trimming stripped 2 bases from V and 3 bases from J, with 11 bases between. Germline loops: CDR1 MNHEY, CDR2 SVGEGT. The CDR3 is CASSYVGYGYEQYF. The CDR3 DNA reads TGTGCCAGCAGTTACGTGGGATACGGCTACGAGCAGTACTTC.

This rearrangement joins TRBV2 to TRBJ1-1; TRBD1 agrees at 11 bases. J was trimmed by 4 bases and V by 7 bases; bases with no gene match: 8. The length of the CDR3 is 15 residues. Germline-derived CDR1 and CDR2 are SNHLY and FYNNEI. For the CDR3, the DNA is TGTGCCAGCACCCCAGGACAGGGGGCTTTCACTGAAGCTTTCTTT. Protein: CASTPGQGAFTEAFF.

This clonotype turned up a few times. The J gene is TRBJ1-1, the V gene TRBV20-1; the D gene is possibly TRBD1 (5 bases). Germline V gene sequence: CDR1 DFQATT, CDR2 SNEGSKA (reference sequence). Trimming took 7 bases from V and 1 from J, leaving 10 bases between them. This CDR3 region has 12 residues. CDR3 amino acids: CSGSGRNTEAFF. CDR3 nucleotides: TGCAGTGGCTCAGGGAGGAACACTGAAGCTTTCTTT.

The sample holds a few counts of this clonotype. The genes are TRBV7-2 and TRBJ1-1; D possibly corresponds to TRBD1 (5 bases). V lost 2 bases, J lost 6 bases, and 13 bases lay in between. The CDR3 runs 14 residues. Germline assignment: CDR1 SGHTA and CDR2 FQGNSA. For the CDR3, the DNA is TGTGCCAGCAGCTTATGGGGGGGTAACGCTGAAGCTTTCTTT. Protein: CASSLWGGNAEAFF.

The CDR3 region has the DNA TGCAGTGCGTTTACGGAGGCCACTGAAGCTTTCTTT. Protein product: CSAFTEATEAFF. V and J are TRBV20-1 and TRBJ1-1, with D unresolved. The CDR3 length is 12 residues. The ends were cut back, 6 bases at V and 4 bases at J, with 12 bases in the middle. The germline V gene encodes CDR1 DFQATT and CDR2 SNEGSKA (reference sequence).

This clonotype has only a few counts. The chain employs TRBV12-5 and TRBJ2-3, with TRBD2 as a possible D gene (6 bases). The CDR3 runs 15 residues. Trimming pared 9 bases from V and 0 bases from J, leaving 16 bases between. Looked up from germline, CDR1 is LGHNT and CDR2 is FRNRAP. The CDR3 DNA follows: TGTGCTAGGGTCTCGGGGGAATCTAGCACAGATACGCAGTATTTT. This gives the protein CARVSGESSTDTQYF.

This clonotype was seen only a few times. This chain connects TRBV7-2 to TRBJ2-7; the D gene is possibly TRBD1 (5 bases). CDR1 and CDR2 from the germline V gene are SGHTA and FQGNSA. The CDR3 covers 14 residues. V dropped 1 base and J dropped 4 bases, with 11 bases sitting between them. The CDR3 spells CASSLGVGEYEQYF. CDR3 nucleotide sequence: TGTGCCAGCAGCTTAGGGGTAGGGGAATACGAGCAGTACTTC.

A few counts support this clonotype. The chain combines TRBV6-5 with TRBJ1-2; weak D call: TRBD1 (5 bases). CDR3 size: 13 residues. Germline assignment: CDR1 MNHEY and CDR2 SVGAGI. With 2 bases removed from V and 4 bases from J, the gap between germline ends came to 8 bases. The CDR3 here is CASSYNGAYGYTF. CDR3 coding DNA: TGTGCCAGCAGTTACAACGGGGCCTATGGCTACACCTTC.

A few counts support this clonotype. The chain is built from TRBV7-8 and TRBJ2-5, with 8 bases fitting TRBD2. The germline gives CDR1 SGHVS, CDR2 FQNEAQ. CDR3 length: 15 residues. V trimming: 2 bases; J trimming: 4 bases; junction bases outside the gene matches: 6. This CDR3 reads CASSLPRTSRETQYF. Here the CDR3 DNA reads TGTGCCAGCAGCTTACCCCGGACTAGCCGAGAGACCCAGTACTTC.

This clonotype was seen more than once but under ten times. The rearrangement links TRBV24-1 to TRBJ2-5, with 12 positions matching TRBD1. Germline trimming cut 4 bases from V and 4 bases from J; bases unmatched to any gene: 3. The CDR3 loop spans 15 amino acids. CDR1 and CDR2 (germline): KGHDR, SFDVKD. For the CDR3, the DNA is TGTGCCACCAGTGAGGGGACAGGGGGCATAGAGACCCAGTACTTC. Encoded protein: CATSEGTGGIETQYF.

This clonotype showed up just a few times. The V call is TRBV6-1, the J call TRBJ1-2, with 9 nucleotides matching TRBD1. Trimming at V came to 2 bases and at J to 3 bases, leaving 4 bases not matched to a gene. The germline V gene has CDR1 MNHNS and CDR2 SASEGT. CDR3 length: 15 residues. The CDR3 DNA reads TGTGCCAGCAGTGAAAGACAGGGGGGGCACTATGGCTACACCTTC. This gives the protein CASSERQGGHYGYTF.

The chain employs TRBV3-1 and TRBJ2-7; D gene unclear. Between the trimmed V and J ends, which lost 1 base and 3 bases, there was a span of 10 bases. Per germline, CDR1 LGHDT and CDR2 YNNKEL (reference sequence). The CDR3 has 14 residues. The CDR3 region is CASSQVANHYEQYF. The DNA of the CDR3 is TGTGCCAGCAGCCAAGTGGCCAACCACTACGAGCAGTACTTC.

The V and J genes are TRBV15 and TRBJ1-2; TRBD1 matches 8 bases. Germline V gene sequence: CDR1 LNHNV, CDR2 YYDKDF (reference sequence). V shed 3 bases and J 7 bases; nucleotides not matched to a gene: 7. The CDR3 is made up of 14 amino acids. CDR3 region: CATSRTGEAGGYTF. DNA of the CDR3: TGTGCCACCAGCAGGACAGGGGAGGCGGGTGGCTACACCTTC.